The clone carrying this TCR beta chain came up many times. These data originate in a study of response to subunit inactivated influenza vaccine. A single record per CDR3 protein comes from TCRdb applying MiXCR to the RT-PCR reads. In the table there are approximately 480,000 distinct CDR3 sequences, about 10% of which are singletons. Germline V gene lookup returns CDR1 KGHDR and CDR2 SFDVKD. The V and J ends lost 5 bases and 0 bases respectively, with 7 bases between them. This CDR3 region has 14 residues. The V call is TRBV24-1, the J call TRBJ2-1; no clear D gene. Material: PBMCs from blood, obtained roughly 48 days after vaccination. The source of this sequence is a man between 50 and 59 years old who received an inactivated influenza vaccine. The CDR3 protein is CATSGAGSYNEQFF. CDR3 DNA: TGTGCCACCAGTGGGGCAGGCTCCTACAATGAGCAGTTCTTC.